The 18 T cell receptor beta chains below were found in one sample sequenced in a study of OX40 agonist ivuxolimab in advanced cancers. This table comes from immunoSEQ multiplex PCR, and its TCRdb copy is limited to in-frame clones, with some not included. The table has about 7,000 clones, 76% seen once. Sequencing was performed on CD4+ or CD8+ T cells sorted from blood, taken in a trial of the OX40 agonist ivuxolimab. The origin of the receptors is an adult with an advanced solid tumor such as melanoma, head and neck, liver or kidney cancer.

The chain joins TRBV2 to TRBJ1-4, with a tentative D call TRBD1 (5 bases). The CDR3 loop spans 14 amino acids. The germline V and J ends were trimmed by 6 bases and 3 bases, with 11 bases remaining between them. Germline V gene lookup returns CDR1 SNHLY and CDR2 FYNNEI. CDR3 DNA: TGTGCCAGCAGGGGGGGTTCCTCTAATGAAAAACTGTTTTTT. Protein sequence: CASRGGSSNEKLFF.

This clone was found a few times. The gene calls are TRBV27 and TRBJ2-7; D unclear. CDR3 length: 14 residues. Germline V gives CDR1 MNHEY, CDR2 SMNVEV (reference sequence). V was pared by 5 bases and J by 4 bases, with 15 bases between. CDR3 sequence (DNA): TGTGCCAGCAGTCCGGGCCCGGTGGGGTACGAGCAGTACTTC. Protein: CASSPGPVGYEQYF.

By share of the sample, this clone is large. The rearrangement uses TRBV7-9 and TRBJ1-1; TRBD1 aligns across 10 bases. CDR1 is SEHNR, CDR2 FQNEAQ, per germline (reference sequence). With V trimmed by 10 bases and J by 5 bases, 7 bases remained unmatched. CDR3 length equals 13 residues. CDR3 coding DNA: TGTGCCACGGGGACAGGGGAGACGACTGAAGCTTTCTTT. This gives the protein CATGTGETTEAFF.

The chain carries TRBV23-1 and TRBJ2-2; TRBD1 agrees at 12 bases. TRBV23-1 is assigned to the ORF class and has an uncertain function. With V trimmed by 2 bases and J by 4 bases, 14 bases remained unmatched. This CDR3 has 20 residues. CDR3 nucleotide sequence: TGCGCCAGCAGTCAAAAACCGGGACAGGGGGCGCCGAGGGGCACCGGGGAGCTGTTTTTT. Its translation: CASSQKPGQGAPRGTGELFF.

This rearrangement joins TRBV11-3 to TRBJ2-1, with 9 bases matching TRBD2. Per germline, CDR1 SGHNT and CDR2 YENEEA. This CDR3 spans 18 amino acids. Unmatched junction bases numbered 11, after V lost 4 bases and J lost 1 base. The CDR3, as DNA: TGTGCCAGCAGCTCCAAGACCCGTCTAGCGGGGTCCTACAATGAGCAGTTCTTC. Amino acid sequence: CASSSKTRLAGSYNEQFF.

The V call is TRBV28, the J call TRBJ2-3, with unresolved D. The CDR3 is made up of 14 amino acids. CDR1 is MDHEN and CDR2 is SYDVKM in the germline V gene. The V end lost 6 bases, the J end lost 4 bases, and 14 bases lay between the germline ends. CDR3 residues: CASRFGPSSDTQYF. CDR3 coding DNA: TGTGCCAGCAGGTTCGGCCCCAGTTCAGATACGCAGTATTTT.

This chain links TRBV4-3 with TRBJ1-3; possible D gene TRBD1, 5 bases. CDR1 and CDR2 (germline): LGHNA, YSLEER. The CDR3 totals 18 residues. V was clipped by 1 base and J by 3 bases, with 19 bases between them. The CDR3 reads CASSQVPTGGYIGNTIYF. The CDR3 DNA reads as TGCGCCAGCAGCCAAGTTCCCACGGGGGGATATATTGGAAACACCATATATTTT.

The genes are TRBV5-1 and TRBJ1-5; 7 bases match TRBD1. CDR1 is SGHRS and CDR2 is YFSETQ in the germline V gene. V shed 3 bases and J 6 bases; nucleotides not matched to a gene: 9. This CDR3 has 15 amino acids. The CDR3 sequence is CASSWTGSGGQPQHF. The CDR3 DNA follows: TGCGCCAGCAGCTGGACAGGTTCGGGGGGTCAGCCCCAGCATTTT.

CDR3 amino acids: CASSLWGQGTNYGYTF. The CDR3 region has the DNA TGTGCCAGCAGCCTTTGGGGTCAGGGAACTAACTATGGCTACACCTTC. The V gene is TRBV5-4, the J gene TRBJ1-2; tentative D call: TRBD1 (5 bases). Germline CDR1 reads SGHNT; CDR2 reads YYREEE (reference sequence). The CDR3 consists of 16 residues. Between the trimmed V and J ends, which lost 4 bases and 0 bases, there was a span of 16 bases.

This clone was recorded once. The chain combines TRBV9 with TRBJ2-2, with a weak D call TRBD1 (6 bases). Germline CDR1 and CDR2: SGDLS and YYNGEE. The CDR3 has 16 amino acids. Trimming stripped 4 bases from V and 3 bases from J, with 16 bases between. The CDR3 sequence is CASSPTRTADTGELFF. CDR3 coding DNA: TGTGCCAGCAGCCCAACGCGGACAGCAGACACCGGGGAGCTGTTTTTT.

V gene TRBV5-6 combines with J gene TRBJ1-1; no firm D call. V lost 2 bases and J lost 0, with 8 bases in between. The CDR3 covers 14 residues. Germline V gives CDR1 SGHDT, CDR2 YYEEEE. The CDR3 loop is CASSFGTLNTEAFF. DNA for the CDR3: TGTGCCAGCAGCTTCGGCACCTTGAACACTGAAGCTTTCTTT.

The chain is built from TRBV28 and TRBJ1-1, with TRBD1 as a possible D gene (5 bases). Germline values: CDR1 MDHEN, CDR2 SYDVKM. CDR3 size: 19 residues. Trimming shortened V by 9 bases and J by 0 bases, and 29 bases separated the two germline ends. CDR3 sequence: CASKRRGLADTLLNTEAFF. The CDR3 coding sequence is TGTGCCAGTAAGAGGAGGGGACTAGCCGATACTCTTTTGAACACTGAAGCTTTCTTT.

This rearrangement joins TRBV6-5 to TRBJ1-2; the match to TRBD1 covers 9 bases. CDR1 MNHEY and CDR2 SVGAGI come from the germline V gene. Losses at the gene ends were 4 bases for V and 4 bases for J; bases not matched to a gene: 7. The length of the CDR3 is 15 residues. The CDR3 loop reads CASSSDRGLLYGYTF. DNA of the CDR3: TGTGCCAGCAGTTCGGACAGGGGCCTCCTCTATGGCTACACCTTC.

This sequence joins TRBV11-3 and TRBJ1-1, with D hard to call. CDR1 is SGHNT, CDR2 YENEEA, per germline. V lost 5 bases and J 8 bases, leaving 12 bases between the germline ends. The CDR3 is made up of 12 amino acids. The CDR3 loop is CASSLGVSEAFF. Here the CDR3 DNA reads TGTGCCAGCAGCCTCGGGGTCAGCGAAGCTTTCTTT.

This sequence joins TRBV6-6 and TRBJ1-2, with D uncertain. From germline, CDR1 is MNHNY and CDR2 SVGAGI (reference sequence). Trimming stripped 5 bases from V and 4 bases from J, with 11 bases between. There are 13 residues in the CDR3. The CDR3 DNA reads TGTGCCAGCAGTGGGAGAAAGACCTATGGCTACACCTTC. Translated: CASSGRKTYGYTF.

The chain joins TRBV5-6 to TRBJ1-2; D is perhaps TRBD1 (5 bases). V was cut by 4 bases and J by 0 bases, with 16 bases left in between. In germline, CDR1 is SGHDT, CDR2 YYEEEE. This CDR3 region has 16 residues. CDR3 sequence: CASSGEAGGSNYGYTF. The CDR3, as DNA: TGTGCCAGCAGCGGGGAAGCGGGGGGATCTAACTATGGCTACACCTTC.

This clone was detected once. The chain employs TRBV29-1 and TRBJ2-7; 10 positions agree with TRBD2. The CDR3 runs 16 residues. Trimming cost V 3 bases and J 3 bases; bases outside gene matches: 11. Germline CDR1 reads SQVTM; CDR2 reads ANQGSEA. DNA for the CDR3: TGCAGCGTTGAGTCGGGAGGGGCTAGCGGGAGCTACGAGCAGTACTTC. Its protein is CSVESGGASGSYEQYF.

The genes are TRBV7-8 and TRBJ2-1; D is uncertain. The CDR3 is 16 residues long. CDR1 is SGHVS, CDR2 FQNEAQ, per germline. The V end was cut by 6 bases, the J end by 8 bases, with 23 bases between. The CDR3 region has the DNA TGTGCCAGCAGTTACCCCCCTCGGTCCGGAATCGATGAGCAGTTCTTC. Translated: CASSYPPRSGIDEQFF.